These T cell receptor beta chains were read from a single sample in a study of PD-L1 blockade in urothelial cancer. Libraries were prepared by immunoSEQ multiplex PCR; TCRdb keeps only in-frame clonotypes and omits some of them. This sample has tens of thousands of clones; roughly four fifths occur once, and the top ten carry under 4%. The sequences come from PBMCs, collected around atezolizumab (anti-PD-L1) treatment. These receptors originate from a man between 65 and 85 years old with urothelial cancer. Both conserved end residues are part of each CDR3. D genes are given only for firm matches. Part of the rows lack a size; the others show once, few, many or a class for expanded clones.

J	D	V	size	DNA	CDR3
TRBJ2-4	.	TRBV5-8	.	TGTGCCAGCAGCTTGGGGGCCAGCCTAGCCAAAAACATTCAGTACTTC	CASSLGASLAKNIQYF
TRBJ1-3	.	TRBV9	.	TGTGCCAGCAGCGTGGAGCCATTGGGCTCTGGAAACACCATATATTTT	CASSVEPLGSGNTIYF
TRBJ2-1	TRBD1	TRBV19	.	TGTGCCAGTACCAATACAGGGGGTGAGCAGTTCTTC	CASTNTGGEQFF
TRBJ2-1	TRBD2	TRBV9	.	TGTGCCAGCAGCGAGGGACTAGCGGCTTCCTACAATGAGCAGTTCTTC	CASSEGLAASYNEQFF
TRBJ2-2	.	TRBV6-1	.	TGTGCCAGCAGTGAAGAATTCGTGGGGCCTGGGGGGGAGCTGTTTTTT	CASSEEFVGPGGELFF
TRBJ2-3	TRBD1	TRBV5-1	once	TGCGCCAGCAGCTTGTTCGCACAGGGGGTGGGCACAGATACGCAGTATTTT	CASSLFAQGVGTDTQYF
TRBJ2-7	.	TRBV9	.	TGTGCCAGCAGCGGGGCCAGCTCCTACGAGCAGTACTTC	CASSGASSYEQYF
TRBJ1-2	.	TRBV28	.	TGTGCCAGCAGTGTCAGAAACTATGGCTACACCTTC	CASSVRNYGYTF
TRBJ1-1	.	TRBV27	.	TGTGCCAGCAGCCGCTCGACGGGGGGCGCGGGGACTGAAGCTTTCTTT	CASSRSTGGAGTEAFF
TRBJ2-3	TRBD1	TRBV6-1	once	TGTGCCAGCAGGCCCGGGACAGCCCTCACAGATACGCAGTATTTT	CASRPGTALTDTQYF
TRBJ2-3	.	TRBV2	.	TGTGCCAGCTTAGCCGTAGATACGCAGTATTTT	CASLAVDTQYF
TRBJ1-5	.	TRBV25-1	.	TGTGCCAGCAGTGAATCGGGGTTCAGCAATCAGCCCCAGCATTTT	CASSESGFSNQPQHF
TRBJ2-1	.	TRBV7-9	.	TGTGCCAGCAGCTTTACAGCTGACAATGAGCAGTTCTTC	CASSFTADNEQFF
TRBJ2-1	.	TRBV27	.	TGTGCCAGCAGTTTTGGTCAGGTTTACAATGAAGAGCAGTTCTTC	CASSFGQVYNEEQFF
TRBJ1-3	.	TRBV2	.	TGTGCCGGGGGAGGAGGGGCTGGAAACACCATATATTTT	CAGGGGAGNTIYF
TRBJ1-5	.	TRBV10-3	.	TGTGCCATCAGTGAGACAGATTATAGCAATCAGCCCCAGCATTTT	CAISETDYSNQPQHF
TRBJ1-2	TRBD1	TRBV4-3	.	TGCGCCAGCAGCCAGGACAGGGTGTTGTATGGCTACACCTTC	CASSQDRVLYGYTF
TRBJ2-3	TRBD2	TRBV18	.	TGTGCCAGCTCACCACTTACAAGGGAGGGAGATACGCAGTATTTT	CASSPLTREGDTQYF
TRBJ2-7	TRBD2	TRBV2	once	TGTGCCAGCAGGGGCATAGCGGGGAGCACCTACGAGCAGTACTTC	CASRGIAGSTYEQYF
TRBJ1-3	TRBD1	TRBV5-6	.	TGTGCCAGCAGTTCGGACAGGGGAAACACCATATATTTT	CASSSDRGNTIYF
TRBJ2-2	.	TRBV7-3	.	TGTGCCAGCAGCCAAACTCCGGGTTTCACGGGGGAGCTGTTTTTT	CASSQTPGFTGELFF
TRBJ2-1	TRBD1	TRBV5-6	.	TGTGCCAGCAGCTTAGGACAGGGGAGTTTAATCGGTCGGTTCTTC	CASSLGQGSLIGRFF
TRBJ2-2	TRBD2	TRBV18	.	TGTGCCAGCTCACCAGGCGGGAGAAGCACCGGGGAGCTGTTTTTT	CASSPGGRSTGELFF
TRBJ2-5	.	TRBV6-1	.	TGTGCCAGCAGCCCGCTAGGGGGTGGGAAAGAGACCCAGTACTTC	CASSPLGGGKETQYF
TRBJ1-4	.	TRBV7-9	.	TGTGCCAGCAGCTTACAAGAAAAACTGTTTTTT	CASSLQEKLFF
TRBJ2-7	.	TRBV28	.	TGTGCCAGCAGTTTGGGGCAGGTAGTTCCCTACGAGCAGTACTTC	CASSLGQVVPYEQYF
TRBJ2-5	.	TRBV13	.	TGTGCCAGCAGCATTCCCGACGGTCGGGTGGAGACCCAGTACTTC	CASSIPDGRVETQYF
TRBJ2-2	TRBD1	TRBV5-1	.	TGCGCCAGCAGCTCCGGGACAGGGGTGGCCGGGGAGCTGTTTTTT	CASSSGTGVAGELFF
TRBJ1-4	TRBD1	TRBV11-2	.	TGTGCCAGCAGCCTGGGGACAGGGAACTTTATTGAAAAACTGTTTTTT	CASSLGTGNFIEKLFF
TRBJ2-2	.	TRBV29-1	few	TGCAGCGTTGAAGATCGACTCCGGAACACCGGGGAGCTGTTTTTT	CSVEDRLRNTGELFF
TRBJ1-6	.	TRBV10-3	few	TGTGCCATCAGTGACAGGGATAATTCACCCCTCCACTTT	CAISDRDNSPLHF
TRBJ2-3	TRBD2	TRBV7-3	.	TGTGCCAGCACGGCGGGGGGAAGCACAGATACGCAGTATTTT	CASTAGGSTDTQYF
TRBJ2-6	.	TRBV30	.	TGTGCTTGCCAGGGTCTCGGGGCCAACGTCCTGACTTTC	CACQGLGANVLTF
TRBJ1-6	.	TRBV4-2	few	TGTGCCAGCAGCCAAGTCCATGAGGGTAATTCACCCCTCCACTTT	CASSQVHEGNSPLHF
TRBJ1-1	.	TRBV4-3	once	TGCGCCAGCAGCCAAGACAGGAACACTGAAGCTTTCTTT	CASSQDRNTEAFF
TRBJ1-4	.	TRBV6-6	.	TGTGCCAGCAGTTACCCTCCAACTAATGAAAAACTGTTTTTT	CASSYPPTNEKLFF
TRBJ2-1	.	TRBV5-1	.	TGCGCCAGCAACCCAGCGAGTTCCTACAATGAGCAGTTCTTC	CASNPASSYNEQFF
TRBJ2-3	.	TRBV28	.	TGTGCCAGCAGTTCGACCCAGGGCACAGATACGCAGTATTTT	CASSSTQGTDTQYF
TRBJ2-7	TRBD1	TRBV5-1	.	TGCGCCAGCAGCTTGGAAGGGACAGGGCCCCACGAGCAGTACTTC	CASSLEGTGPHEQYF
TRBJ2-3	.	TRBV7-9	.	TGTGCCAGCAGCTTTACAGGGCCGGGCACAGATACGCAGTATTTT	CASSFTGPGTDTQYF
TRBJ1-5	.	TRBV19	.	TGTGCCAGTAGTAGGTTCTTCAGGGTGACGGGCAATCAGCCCCAGCATTTT	CASSRFFRVTGNQPQHF
TRBJ1-6	TRBD1	TRBV28	.	TGTGCCAGTCAGGGGGGATCACCCCTCCACTTT	CASQGGSPLHF
TRBJ2-1	.	TRBV5-6	.	TGTGCCAGCAGCTCGAGGGGGTTGAGGGCCCATGAGCAGTTCTTC	CASSSRGLRAHEQFF